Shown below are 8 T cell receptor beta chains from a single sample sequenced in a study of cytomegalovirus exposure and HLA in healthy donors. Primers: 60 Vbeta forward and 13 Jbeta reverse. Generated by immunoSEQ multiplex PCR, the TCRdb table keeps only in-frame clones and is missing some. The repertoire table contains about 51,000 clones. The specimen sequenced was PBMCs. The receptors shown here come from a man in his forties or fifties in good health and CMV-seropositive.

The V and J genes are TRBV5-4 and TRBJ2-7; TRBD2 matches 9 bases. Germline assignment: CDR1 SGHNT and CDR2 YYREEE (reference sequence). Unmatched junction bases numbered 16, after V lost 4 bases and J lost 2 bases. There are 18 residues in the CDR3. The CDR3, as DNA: TGTGCCAGCAGCCTTGGTTCTCGCGGGAGGGCCCCAACCTACGAGCAGTACTTC. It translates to CASSLGSRGRAPTYEQYF.

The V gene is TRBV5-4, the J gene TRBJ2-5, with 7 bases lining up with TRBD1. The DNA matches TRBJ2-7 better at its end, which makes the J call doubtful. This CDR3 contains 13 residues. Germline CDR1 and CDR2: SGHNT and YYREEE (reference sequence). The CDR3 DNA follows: TGTGCCAGCAGCCAGGGACAGAACTACGAGCAGTACTTC. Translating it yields CASSQGQNYEQYF.

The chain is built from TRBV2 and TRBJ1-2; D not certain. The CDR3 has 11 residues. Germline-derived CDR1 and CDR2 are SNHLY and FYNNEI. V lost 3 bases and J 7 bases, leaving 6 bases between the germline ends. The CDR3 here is CASSDRPGYTF. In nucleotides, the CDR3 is TGTGCCAGCAGTGACAGGCCTGGCTACACCTTC.

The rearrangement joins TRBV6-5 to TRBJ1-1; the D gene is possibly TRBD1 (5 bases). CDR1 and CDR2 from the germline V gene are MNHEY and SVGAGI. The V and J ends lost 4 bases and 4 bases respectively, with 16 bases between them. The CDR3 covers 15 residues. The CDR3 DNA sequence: TGTGCCAGCAGTTGGGAGGGGAGGGTGAGCACTGAAGCTTTCTTT. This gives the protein CASSWEGRVSTEAFF.

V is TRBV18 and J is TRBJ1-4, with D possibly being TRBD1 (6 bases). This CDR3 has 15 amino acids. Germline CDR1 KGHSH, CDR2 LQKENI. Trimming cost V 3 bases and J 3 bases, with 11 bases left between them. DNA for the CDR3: TGTGCCAGCTCACCCAGACAGGTCCCTAATGAAAAACTGTTTTTT. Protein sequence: CASSPRQVPNEKLFF.

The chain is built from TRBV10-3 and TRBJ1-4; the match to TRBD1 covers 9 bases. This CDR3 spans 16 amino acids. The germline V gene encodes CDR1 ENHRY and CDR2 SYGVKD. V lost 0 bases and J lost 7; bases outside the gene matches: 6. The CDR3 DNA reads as TGTGCCATCAGTGAGTCCACGACAGGGGGTAGTGAAAAACTGTTTTTT. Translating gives CAISESTTGGSEKLFF.

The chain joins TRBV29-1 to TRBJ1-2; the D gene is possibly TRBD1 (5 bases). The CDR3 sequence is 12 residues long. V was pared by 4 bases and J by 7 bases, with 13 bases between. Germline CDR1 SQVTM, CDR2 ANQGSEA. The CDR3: CSVGGEFSGYTF. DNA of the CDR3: TGCAGCGTTGGGGGGGAATTCTCTGGCTACACCTTC.

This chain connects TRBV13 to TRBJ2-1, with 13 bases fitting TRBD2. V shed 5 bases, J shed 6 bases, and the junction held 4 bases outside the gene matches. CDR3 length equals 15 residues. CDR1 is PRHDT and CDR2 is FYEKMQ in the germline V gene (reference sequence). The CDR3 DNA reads TGTGCCAGCAGCGCGGGACTAGCGGGGACCAATGAGCAGTTCTTC. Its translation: CASSAGLAGTNEQFF.